Presented here are 24 T cell receptor beta chains from one specimen sequenced in a study of response to subunit inactivated influenza vaccine. MiXCR was run by TCRdb on the RT-PCR reads, yielding one entry per CDR3 protein. The table includes hundreds of thousands of distinct CDR3 sequences, 7.6% detected once. Material: PBMCs from blood, obtained less than 25 months after vaccination. The origin of the receptors is a man between 50 and 70 years old who received an inactivated influenza vaccine.

This clonotype was observed a handful of times. The J gene is TRBJ2-7, the V gene TRBV11-2; TRBD1 might be the D (5 bases). Trimming removed 0 bases from V and 9 bases from J, with 12 bases in between. Looked up from germline, CDR1 is SGHAT and CDR2 is FQNNGV. The CDR3 spans 13 residues. CDR3 region: CASSLDQGLGQYF. The CDR3, as DNA: TGTGCCAGCAGCTTAGACCAGGGATTGGGGCAGTACTTC.

This clonotype was counted ten times or more. The V gene is TRBV20-1, the J gene TRBJ1-5; D might be TRBD1 (5 bases). This CDR3 has 13 residues. V was shortened by 1 base and J by 5 bases, with 9 bases between the two germline ends. CDR1 is DFQATT, CDR2 SNEGSKA, per germline (reference sequence). CDR3 protein: CSARAGLDQPQHF. As DNA, the CDR3 is TGCAGTGCTAGAGCAGGGCTCGATCAGCCCCAGCATTTT.

The chain joins TRBV27 to TRBJ1-2; 10 bases map to TRBD1. The CDR3 totals 15 residues. The trim removed 6 bases at V and 4 bases at J, leaving 8 bases unmatched. Germline V gene data show CDR1 as MNHEY and CDR2 as SMNVEV (reference sequence). Here the CDR3 DNA reads TGTGCCAGCAGCCGAACAGGGGACAGGGGCTATGGCTACACCTTC. This sequence encodes CASSRTGDRGYGYTF.

This sequence joins TRBV9 and TRBJ2-1, with D uncertain. Germline assignment: CDR1 SGDLS and CDR2 YYNGEE. This CDR3 comprises 14 residues. The V and J ends lost 4 bases and 6 bases respectively, with 14 bases between them. The CDR3 coding sequence is TGTGCCAGCAGCTTAGAAGGGTGGGTCAATGAGCAGTTCTTC. This sequence encodes CASSLEGWVNEQFF.

The chain is built from TRBV25-1 and TRBJ1-1; tentative D call: TRBD1 (6 bases). The CDR3 contains 14 residues. Per germline, CDR1 MGHDK and CDR2 SYGVNS. The germline V and J ends were trimmed by 1 base and 3 bases, with 9 bases remaining between them. The CDR3 is CASSESRGYTEAFF. In DNA form, the CDR3 reads TGTGCCAGCAGTGAATCCAGGGGATACACTGAAGCTTTCTTT.

This clonotype was counted between two and nine times. The chain carries TRBV29-1 and TRBJ2-1; D possibly matches TRBD1 or TRBD2 (7 bases each). Germline loops: CDR1 SQVTM, CDR2 ANQGSEA. With 0 bases removed from V and 6 bases from J, the gap between germline ends came to 15 bases. The CDR3 sequence is 15 residues long. The CDR3 loop reads CSVEDRGGRSNEQFF. CDR3 coding DNA: TGCAGCGTTGAAGACAGGGGGGGAAGGAGCAATGAGCAGTTCTTC.

This clonotype was picked up many times. This sequence joins TRBV18 and TRBJ2-3; D perhaps matches TRBD2 (5 bases). The CDR3 spans 14 residues. In germline, CDR1 is KGHSH, CDR2 LQKENI. V was pared by 0 bases and J by 11 bases, with 15 bases between. CDR3 in amino acids: CASSPPARSEKQYF. Written as DNA, the CDR3 is TGTGCCAGCTCACCACCTGCGCGTAGCGAAAAGCAGTATTTT.

This clonotype has a handful of counts. The chain employs TRBV7-3 and TRBJ2-1; the match to TRBD2 covers 10 bases. From germline, CDR1 is SGHTA and CDR2 FQGTGA. The CDR3 spans 14 residues. V lost 4 bases and J lost 9; bases outside the gene matches: 6. DNA of the CDR3: TGTGCCAGCAGCTCCAGCGGGAGGGCCATTGAGCAGTTCTTC. It is translated as CASSSSGRAIEQFF.

In this sample, this clonotype turned up many times. The chain has TRBV7-2 and TRBJ2-4; D is uncertain. Trimming cost V 0 bases and J 0 bases, with 6 bases left between them. The CDR3 is 15 residues long. CDR1 and CDR2 from the germline V gene are SGHTA and FQGNSA. The CDR3 loop is CASSLAGIAKNIQYF. CDR3 nucleotides: TGTGCCAGCAGCTTAGCAGGCATAGCCAAAAACATTCAGTACTTC.

The sample holds a few counts of this clonotype. The chain is built from TRBV3-1 and TRBJ2-5, with D possibly matching TRBD2 (6 bases). Per the germline V gene, CDR1 is LGHDT and CDR2 is YNNKEL (reference sequence). The CDR3 extends over 16 amino acids. Trimming removed 4 bases at V and 4 bases at J, with 19 bases between. The CDR3 loop is CASSRGTLASVETQYF. The CDR3 DNA sequence: TGTGCCAGCAGCCGAGGCACACTAGCCTCCGTAGAGACCCAGTACTTC.

This clonotype was seen many times. The chain couples TRBV4-3 to TRBJ2-1; D possibly uses TRBD1 or TRBD2 (6 bases each). The CDR3 runs 15 residues. V shed 0 bases and J shed 4 bases, with 10 bases lying between them. In germline, CDR1 is LGHNA, CDR2 YSLEER. The CDR3 coding sequence is TGCGCCAGCAGCCAAGAGTGGAGGGGGTACAATGAGCAGTTCTTC. Its protein is CASSQEWRGYNEQFF.

There are many counts of this clonotype. The chain combines TRBV9 with TRBJ2-1; D may match TRBD1 or TRBD2 (5 bases each). Trimming took off 3 bases at V and 7 bases at J, with 17 bases between the two ends. CDR3 size: 15 residues. Germline-derived CDR1 and CDR2 are SGDLS and YYNGEE. This CDR3 reads CASSAVSGAGNEQFF. The CDR3 coding sequence is TGTGCCAGCAGCGCCGTCTCCGGGGCAGGTAATGAGCAGTTCTTC. Filled out from reference TRBV9 and TRBJ2-1, the complete variable domain reads DSGVTQTPKHLITATGQRVTLRCSPRSGDLSVYWYQQSLDQGLQFLIQYYNGEERAKGNILERFSAQQFPDLHSELNLSSLELGDSALYFCASSAVSGAGNEQFFGPGTRLTVL.

The chain employs TRBV27 and TRBJ2-7, with D maybe TRBD2 (6 bases). Germline CDR1 and CDR2: MNHEY and SMNVEV (reference sequence). Trimming took 4 bases from V and 2 from J, leaving 9 bases between them. This CDR3 comprises 13 residues. In DNA, the CDR3 is TGTGCCAGCAGTTCGACTAGTACCTACGAGCAGTACTTC. Amino acid sequence: CASSSTSTYEQYF.

The V and J genes are TRBV6-2 or TRBV6-3 and TRBJ2-2; 11 bases line up with TRBD2. Germline CDR1 is MNHEY and CDR2 is SVGEGT. The CDR3 contains 15 residues. V dropped 10 bases and J dropped 3; count of bases not matched to a gene: 7. The chain's CDR3 is CAIARTSGYTGELFF. DNA for the CDR3: TGTGCCATCGCTCGGACTAGCGGGTACACCGGGGAGCTGTTTTTT.

In its sample, this clonotype was seen a few times. The J gene is TRBJ1-2, the V gene TRBV4-1; D is perhaps TRBD1 (5 bases). The germline CDR1 and CDR2 sequences are MGHRA and YSYEKL. The CDR3 has 14 amino acids. The germline V and J ends were trimmed by 5 bases and 5 bases, with 15 bases remaining between them. Here the CDR3 reads CASSGTPEGYGYTF. CDR3 DNA: TGCGCCAGCAGCGGGACGCCCGAGGGGTATGGCTACACCTTC.

This clonotype came up a few times. This sequence joins TRBV20-1 and TRBJ1-1; perhaps TRBD1 as D (6 bases). CDR3 length: 14 amino acids. Germline V gene lookup returns CDR1 DFQATT and CDR2 SNEGSKA (reference sequence). V was cut by 6 bases and J by 4 bases, with 18 bases left in between. CDR3 region: CSARRGGQVTEAFF. CDR3 nucleotides: TGCAGTGCACGGCGCGGGGGGCAGGTCACTGAAGCTTTCTTT.

This clonotype occurred many times. This chain uses TRBV5-1 with TRBJ2-3; 10 nucleotides align to TRBD1. J gave up 4 bases and V 4 bases, and 6 bases lay outside the gene matches. Germline V CDR1 and CDR2: SGHRS, YFSETQ. This CDR3 contains 15 residues. The CDR3 nucleotides are TGCGCCAGCAGCCACGGGACAGGGGTCCCAGATACGCAGTATTTT. This sequence encodes CASSHGTGVPDTQYF.

The V gene is TRBV4-2, the J gene TRBJ2-3; 8 bases align to TRBD2. Germline V gives CDR1 LGHNA, CDR2 YNFKEQ. The CDR3 loop spans 21 amino acids. V lost 0 bases to trimming and J lost 8 bases; unmatched junction nucleotides: 25. The chain's CDR3 is CASSQEELRAGGRGGRSTQYF. CDR3 nucleotide sequence: TGTGCCAGCAGCCAAGAAGAACTACGCGCGGGAGGACGGGGGGGCCGGAGTACGCAGTATTTT.

This clonotype was detected a few times. The chain joins TRBV25-1 to TRBJ1-4; a possible D gene is TRBD1 (6 bases). CDR1 and CDR2 (germline): MGHDK, SYGVNS. This CDR3 is 14 amino acids long. Between the trimmed V and J ends, which lost 3 bases and 8 bases, there was a span of 13 bases. The CDR3 DNA reads TGTGCCAGCAGTGATAGGGGGTCGGGCGAAAAACTGTTTTTT. This gives the protein CASSDRGSGEKLFF.

The chain recombines TRBV3-1 with TRBJ2-3; either TRBD1 or TRBD2 may fit D (6 bases each). Per germline, CDR1 LGHDT and CDR2 YNNKEL (reference sequence). This CDR3 has 15 amino acids. Trimming pared 3 bases from V and 5 bases from J, leaving 15 bases between. The CDR3 nucleotides read TGTGCCAGCAGCCAGGAGGGGGGCCCCGGAGATACGCAGTATTTT. Its protein is CASSQEGGPGDTQYF.

This clonotype was recorded a few times. The chain is built from TRBV15 and TRBJ1-1; a possible D gene is TRBD1 (5 bases). V was trimmed by 3 bases and J by 2 bases, leaving 13 bases between them. Germline V gene lookup returns CDR1 LNHNV and CDR2 YYDKDF (reference sequence). The CDR3 is made up of 15 amino acids. The CDR3 spells CATSSNRGLNTEAFF. CDR3 nucleotides: TGTGCCACCAGCAGCAACCGGGGCCTAAACACTGAAGCTTTCTTT. Filled out from reference TRBV15 and TRBJ1-1, the complete variable domain reads DAMVIQNPRYQVTQFGKPVTLSCSQTLNHNVMYWYQQKSSQAPKLLFHYYDKDFNNEADTPDNFQSRRPNTSFCFLDIRSPGLGDTAMYLCATSSNRGLNTEAFFGQGTRLTVV.

The DNA for the CDR3 is TGCGCCAGCAGCCCGCGGTGGGAGGTCGGTACTAATGAAAAACTGTTTTTT. Translated: CASSPRWEVGTNEKLFF. This chain joins TRBV4-1 and TRBJ1-4; D gene ambiguous. CDR3 length: 17 residues. Trimming took 4 bases from V and 2 from J, leaving 17 bases between them. The germline V gene has CDR1 MGHRA and CDR2 YSYEKL.

At least ten counts were recorded for this clonotype. This chain links TRBV29-1 with TRBJ2-1, with no clear D. This CDR3 is 12 amino acids long. Germline CDR1 reads SQVTM; CDR2 reads ANQGSEA. Trimming removed 4 bases at V and 4 bases at J, with 8 bases between. In DNA form, the CDR3 reads TGCAGCGTTGCCAGTTCTTACAATGAGCAGTTCTTC. Protein: CSVASSYNEQFF.

There are many counts of this clonotype. The CDR3 DNA follows: TGTGCCAGCAGCCAAGACCGAAGAGGTTCCGAGACCCAGTACTTC. This encodes CASSQDRRGSETQYF. The chain is built from TRBV4-2 and TRBJ2-5; D call uncertain. V lost 0 bases and J lost 5, with 13 bases in between. There are 15 residues in the CDR3. CDR1 and CDR2 (germline): LGHNA, YNFKEQ.